A selection of T cell receptor beta chains follows, all from one sample in a study of early T cells in non-severe SARS-CoV-2 infection. TCRdb re-called the 5' RACE reads through MiXCR, storing one row per CDR3 protein. The table records tens of thousands of distinct CDR3 sequences, about 5% of them present only once. The sequenced sample was whole blood. These receptor sequences come from an adult who was a healthcare worker with PCR-confirmed SARS-CoV-2 infection or an uninfected control (not recorded which). The CDR3 runs from the conserved cysteine through the conserved F or W. D genes are given only for firm matches. Only some rows state a clone size, as once, few, many or a class for expanded clones.

TRBJ2-7 many TRBD1 TRBV2 TGTGCCAGCAGCCAACAGGGGGCGCGCGAGCAGTACTTC CASSQQGAREQYF
TRBJ1-2 many NA TRBV19 TGTGCCAGTAGTATTACGGGGCCCTCAGGACCTGGCTACACCTTC CASSITGPSGPGYTF
TRBJ2-4 few NA TRBV20-1 TGCAGTGCTAGAGATCGGGGTACTGGCAAAAACATTCAGTACTTC CSARDRGTGKNIQYF
TRBJ1-6 few TRBD1 TRBV18 TGTGCCAGCTCACCACGACAGGGACCTTCTAATTCACCCCTCCACTTT CASSPRQGPSNSPLHF
TRBJ2-1 few NA TRBV19 TGTGCCAGTAGTATTTCCCTCAATGAGCAGTTCTTC CASSISLNEQFF
TRBJ1-1 many NA TRBV29-1 TGCAGCGTTGGACGAGGGGGCACTGAAGCTTTCTTT CSVGRGGTEAFF
TRBJ2-3 few TRBD2 TRBV3-1 TGTGCCAGCAGCAACGGAGCGGGGTACACAGATACGCAGTATTTT CASSNGAGYTDTQYF
TRBJ2-1 many NA TRBV7-6 TGTGCCAGCACCAGAGACCGGGACTTCTCCTACAATGAGCAGTTCTTC CASTRDRDFSYNEQFF
TRBJ1-4 many TRBD1 TRBV12-3/TRBV12-4 TGTGCCAGCAGGGCACAGGGGGCCTCCAGAAAACTGTTTTTT CASRAQGASRKLFF
TRBJ1-5 few TRBD1 TRBV6-6 TGTGCCAGCAGGGACTCTGGGACAGCAGACAATCAGCCCCAGCATTTT CASRDSGTADNQPQHF
TRBJ2-4 NA NA TRBV28 TGTGCCAGCAGTTTAGGCAGCGCGGGTACCAAAAACATTCAGTACTTC CASSLGSAGTKNIQYF
TRBJ2-3 many TRBD2 TRBV7-2 TGTGCCAGCAGCTTGGGACTAGCGGCGGATACGCAGTATTTT CASSLGLAADTQYF
TRBJ1-1 NA NA TRBV7-9 TGTGCCAGCAGCTTAGCCCCGAACACTGAAGCTTTCTTT CASSLAPNTEAFF
TRBJ2-2 NA TRBD1 TRBV5-1 TGCGCCAGCAGCTTGGAAGGGACAGGGTTTATCGGGGAGCTGTTTTTT CASSLEGTGFIGELFF
TRBJ1-2 many TRBD1 TRBV20-1 TGCAGTGCTAGCACAGGGGTCTATGGCTACACCTTC CSASTGVYGYTF
TRBJ1-1 many TRBD1 TRBV20-1 TGCAGTGCTGAAAGACAGGGGGCGCGCACTGAAGCTTTCTTT CSAERQGARTEAFF
TRBJ1-2 NA TRBD1 TRBV19 TGTGCCAGTAGTGCCCAGAGACAGGGGACCTACACCTTC CASSAQRQGTYTF
TRBJ2-7 many TRBD2 TRBV27 TGTGCCAGCAGTCCTCTAGCGGGAGGTAGGGCCGAGCAGTACTTC CASSPLAGGRAEQYF
TRBJ1-1 many NA TRBV9 TGTGCCAGCAGCCCGCGACAGAACCTGAACACTGAAGCTTTCTTT CASSPRQNLNTEAFF
TRBJ2-5 NA TRBD1 TRBV18 TGTGCCAGCTCACCGACAGGGGCCGTGACCCAGTACTTC CASSPTGAVTQYF
TRBJ1-1 many NA TRBV20-1 TGCAGTGCTAGGAGCGGTCTCCAGTTGAACACTGAAGCTTTCTTT CSARSGLQLNTEAFF
TRBJ2-2 many NA TRBV7-2 TGTGCCAGCAGGCCCGGAGGGGCCCGGGGGTCCGGGGAGCTGTTTTTT CASRPGGARGSGELFF
TRBJ1-2 few NA TRBV20-1 TGCAGTGCGGAAGGGCCAGAAAGCTATGGCTACACCTTC CSAEGPESYGYTF
TRBJ2-1 NA TRBD2 TRBV10-1 TGCGCCAGCAGTGAGTCTAGCGGGCGTGAGCAGTTCTTC CASSESSGREQFF